This T cell receptor (beta chain) was identified in a study of HIV-infected patients and healthy controls. In this sample, this clonotype turned up many times. The CDR3 runs to 15 residues. A single record per CDR3 protein comes from TCRdb applying MiXCR to the 5' RACE reads. The sample lists under 20,000 distinct CDR3 sequences; 16% were seen once. The specimen was CD8+ T cells from blood. The receptor's source is a human donor in good health. The chain recombines TRBV21-1 with TRBJ2-5. TRBV21-1 is given as a pseudogene. The CDR3 is CASSKVASPQETQYF. The CDR3 DNA follows: TGTGCCAGCAGCAAAGTTGCCTCTCCCCAAGAGACCCAGTACTTC.